This TCR beta chain was identified during a study of T cell repertoires in cytomegalovirus infection. Study summary: HLA-C-restricted CMV epitopes, recently identified, and well-studied HLA-B-restricted ones were used by the study. Carrying CMV and the relevant HLA type showed in public TCR beta signatures. Findings of the study overall: The study found HLA-C-restricted CMV-specific TCR beta clonotypes dominating the ex vivo response.

After removal of 7 bases from V and 2 bases from J, the junction contained 11 bases not matched to a gene. The CDR3 has 16 residues. Germline CDR1 and CDR2: SGDLS and YYNGEE. This clonotype was seen just once. Its antigen is currently unknown. TCRdb itself ran the reads through MiXCR, one entry per CDR3 protein. The sample records some 800,000 distinct CDR3 sequences, 32% being singletons. The chain employs TRBV9 and TRBJ2-2; 7 bases align to TRBD1. This sequence was found in a human donor in good health (CMV status not recorded). Some clones in this sample may be carry-over from other donors' samples. The source was cultured CD8+ T cells from PBMCs, collected from culture after CMV antigen stimulation. CDR3 sequence: CASSPERGPNTGELFF. The CDR3 nucleotides read TGTGCCAGCTCCCCCGAGAGGGGGCCAAACACCGGGGAGCTGTTTTTT. Complete variable domain (other parts from reference TRBV9 and TRBJ2-2): DSGVTQTPKHLITATGQRVTLRCSPRSGDLSVYWYQQSLDQGLQFLIQYYNGEERAKGNILERFSAQQFPDLHSELNLSSLELGDSALYFCASSPERGPNTGELFFGEGSRLTVL.